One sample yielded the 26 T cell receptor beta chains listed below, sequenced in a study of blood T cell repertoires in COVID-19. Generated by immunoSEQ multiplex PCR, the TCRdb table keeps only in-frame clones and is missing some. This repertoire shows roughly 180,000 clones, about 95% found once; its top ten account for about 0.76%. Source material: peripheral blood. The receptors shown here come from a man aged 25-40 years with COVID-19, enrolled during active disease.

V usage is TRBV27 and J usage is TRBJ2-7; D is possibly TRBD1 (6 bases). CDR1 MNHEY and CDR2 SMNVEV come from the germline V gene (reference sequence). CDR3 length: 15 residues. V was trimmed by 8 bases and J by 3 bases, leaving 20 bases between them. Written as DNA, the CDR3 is TGTGCCAGCGGGGCCAACAGGGTTCCCCTCTACGAGCAGTACTTC. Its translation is CASGANRVPLYEQYF.

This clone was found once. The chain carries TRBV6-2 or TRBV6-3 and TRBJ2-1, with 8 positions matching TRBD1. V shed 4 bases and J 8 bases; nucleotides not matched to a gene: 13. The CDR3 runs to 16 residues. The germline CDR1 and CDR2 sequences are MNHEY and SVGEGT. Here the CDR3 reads CASSSGTGLDGDEQFF. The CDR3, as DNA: TGTGCCAGCAGTTCCGGGACAGGCCTCGACGGGGATGAGCAGTTCTTC.

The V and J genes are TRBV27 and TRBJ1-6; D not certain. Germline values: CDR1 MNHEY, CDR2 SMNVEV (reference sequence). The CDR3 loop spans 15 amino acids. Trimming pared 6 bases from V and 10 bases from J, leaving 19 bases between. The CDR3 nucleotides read TGTGCCAGCAGCCGCGGGGTTGAGGGTGAATCACCCCTCCACTTT. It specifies CASSRGVEGESPLHF.

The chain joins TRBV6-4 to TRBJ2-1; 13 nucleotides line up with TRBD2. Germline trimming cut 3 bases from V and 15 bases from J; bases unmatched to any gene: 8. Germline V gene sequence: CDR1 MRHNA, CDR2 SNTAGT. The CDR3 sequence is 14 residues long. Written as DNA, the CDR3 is TGTGCCAGCAGTGAACCGGGACTAGCGGGGTTTCCGTTCTTC. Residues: CASSEPGLAGFPFF.

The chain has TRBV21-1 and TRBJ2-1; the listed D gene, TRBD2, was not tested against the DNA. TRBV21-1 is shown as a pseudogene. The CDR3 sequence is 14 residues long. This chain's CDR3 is CASSNRLTYNEQFF. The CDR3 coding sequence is TGTGCCAGCAGCAATCGACTTACCTACAATGAGCAGTTCTTC.

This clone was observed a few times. The CDR3 sequence: CASSPFSGSYEQYF. The DNA for the CDR3 is TGTGCCAGCAGCCCCTTTAGTGGGAGCTACGAGCAGTACTTC. The chain is built from TRBV7-9 and TRBJ2-7, with D tentatively TRBD2 (5 bases). V lost 5 bases, J lost 3 bases, and 14 bases lay in between. This CDR3 is built from 14 residues. Per the germline V gene, CDR1 is SEHNR and CDR2 is FQNEAQ (reference sequence).

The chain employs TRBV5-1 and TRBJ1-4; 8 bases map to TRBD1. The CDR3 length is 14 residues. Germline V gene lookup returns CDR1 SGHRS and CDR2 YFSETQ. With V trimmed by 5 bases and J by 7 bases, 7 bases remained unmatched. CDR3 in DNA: TGCGCCAGCAGGTCTACAGGGGGTAGTGAAAAACTGTTTTTT. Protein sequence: CASRSTGGSEKLFF.

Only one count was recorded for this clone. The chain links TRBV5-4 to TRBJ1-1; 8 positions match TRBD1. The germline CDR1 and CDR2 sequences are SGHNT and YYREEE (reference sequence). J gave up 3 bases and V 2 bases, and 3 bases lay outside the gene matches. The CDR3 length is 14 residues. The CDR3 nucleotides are TGTGCCAGCAGCTTCGACAGGGGCGACACTGAAGCTTTCTTT. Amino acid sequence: CASSFDRGDTEAFF.

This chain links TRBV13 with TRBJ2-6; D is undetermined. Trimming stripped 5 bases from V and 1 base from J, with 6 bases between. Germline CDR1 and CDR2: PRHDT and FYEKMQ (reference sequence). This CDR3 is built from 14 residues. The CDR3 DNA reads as TGTGCCAGCAGCCCCCGGTCTGGGGCCAACGTCCTGACTTTC. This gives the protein CASSPRSGANVLTF.

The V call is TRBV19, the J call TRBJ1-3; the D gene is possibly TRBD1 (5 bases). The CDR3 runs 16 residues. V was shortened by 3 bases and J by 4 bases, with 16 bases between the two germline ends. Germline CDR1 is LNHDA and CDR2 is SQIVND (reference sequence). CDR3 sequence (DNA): TGTGCCAGTAGTATTTTGGCGAAGGGGCCAGGAAACACCATATATTTT. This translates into CASSILAKGPGNTIYF.

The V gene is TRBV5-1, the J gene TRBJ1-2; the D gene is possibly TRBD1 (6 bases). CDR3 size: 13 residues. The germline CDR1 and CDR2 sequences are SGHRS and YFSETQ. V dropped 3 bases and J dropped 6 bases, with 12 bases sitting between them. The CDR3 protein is CASSWGRGDGYTF. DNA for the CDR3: TGCGCCAGCAGCTGGGGCAGGGGTGATGGCTACACCTTC. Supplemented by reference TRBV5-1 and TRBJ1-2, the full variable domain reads KAGVTQTPRYLIKTRGQQVTLSCSPISGHRSVSWYQQTPGQGLQFLFEYFSETQRNKGNFPGRFSGRQFSNSRSEMNVSTLELGDSALYLCASSWGRGDGYTFGSGTRLTVV.

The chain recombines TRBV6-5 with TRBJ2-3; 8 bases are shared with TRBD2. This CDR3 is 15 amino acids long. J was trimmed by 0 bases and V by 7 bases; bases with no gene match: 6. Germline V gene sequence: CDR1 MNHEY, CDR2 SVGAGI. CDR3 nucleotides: TGTGCCAGCAAGCTAACTAGCGGTAGCACAGATACGCAGTATTTT. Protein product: CASKLTSGSTDTQYF.

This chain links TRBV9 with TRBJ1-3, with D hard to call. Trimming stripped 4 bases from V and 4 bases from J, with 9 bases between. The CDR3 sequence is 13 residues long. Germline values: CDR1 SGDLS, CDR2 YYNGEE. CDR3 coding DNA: TGTGCCAGCAGCACAATGCAAGGAAACACCATATATTTT. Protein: CASSTMQGNTIYF.

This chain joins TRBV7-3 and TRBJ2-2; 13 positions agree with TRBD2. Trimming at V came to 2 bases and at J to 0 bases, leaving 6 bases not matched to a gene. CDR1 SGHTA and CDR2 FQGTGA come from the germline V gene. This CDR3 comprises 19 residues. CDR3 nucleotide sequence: TGTGCCAGCAGCTTATTGGCGGGACTAGCGGGGACGAACACCGGGGAGCTGTTTTTT. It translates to CASSLLAGLAGTNTGELFF.

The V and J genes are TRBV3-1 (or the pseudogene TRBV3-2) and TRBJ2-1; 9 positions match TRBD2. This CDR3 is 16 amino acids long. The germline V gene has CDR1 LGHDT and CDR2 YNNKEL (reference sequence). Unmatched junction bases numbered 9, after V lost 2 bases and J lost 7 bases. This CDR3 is CASSQNAGGGANEQFF. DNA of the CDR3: TGTGCCAGCAGCCAAAACGCGGGCGGGGGGGCAAATGAGCAGTTCTTC.

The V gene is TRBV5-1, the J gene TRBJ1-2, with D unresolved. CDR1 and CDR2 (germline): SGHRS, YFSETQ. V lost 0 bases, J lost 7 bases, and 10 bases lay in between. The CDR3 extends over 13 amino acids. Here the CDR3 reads CASSLARASGYTF. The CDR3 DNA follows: TGCGCCAGCAGCTTGGCTAGAGCGTCTGGCTACACCTTC.

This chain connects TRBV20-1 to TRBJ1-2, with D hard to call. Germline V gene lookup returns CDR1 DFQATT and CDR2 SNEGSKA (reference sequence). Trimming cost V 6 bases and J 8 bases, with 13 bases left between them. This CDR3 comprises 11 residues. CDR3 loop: CSAPQSGGYTF. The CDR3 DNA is TGCAGTGCCCCCCAGTCGGGGGGCTACACCTTC.

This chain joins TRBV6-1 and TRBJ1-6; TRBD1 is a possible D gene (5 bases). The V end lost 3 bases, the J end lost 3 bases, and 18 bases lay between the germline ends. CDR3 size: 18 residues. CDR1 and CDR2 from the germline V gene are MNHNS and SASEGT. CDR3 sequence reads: CASSDLGAQVHYNSPLHF. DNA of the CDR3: TGTGCCAGCAGTGACCTAGGGGCACAGGTCCACTATAATTCACCCCTCCACTTT.

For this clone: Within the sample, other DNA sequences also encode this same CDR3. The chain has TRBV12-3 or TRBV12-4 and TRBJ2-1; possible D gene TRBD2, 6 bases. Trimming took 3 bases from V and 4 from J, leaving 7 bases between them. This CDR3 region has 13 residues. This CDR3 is CASSLGLYNEQFF. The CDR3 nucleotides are TGTGCCAGCAGTTTGGGACTGTACAATGAGCAGTTCTTC.

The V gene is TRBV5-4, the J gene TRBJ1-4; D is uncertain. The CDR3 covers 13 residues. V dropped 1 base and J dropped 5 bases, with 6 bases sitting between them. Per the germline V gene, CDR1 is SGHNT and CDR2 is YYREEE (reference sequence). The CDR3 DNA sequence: TGTGCCAGCAGCTTGTCGGGGAATGAAAAACTGTTTTTT. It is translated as CASSLSGNEKLFF.

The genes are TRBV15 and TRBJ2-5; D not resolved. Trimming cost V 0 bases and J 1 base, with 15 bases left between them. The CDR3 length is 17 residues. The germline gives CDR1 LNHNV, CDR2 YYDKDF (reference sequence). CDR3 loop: CATSRDDTTEPQETQYF. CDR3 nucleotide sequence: TGTGCCACCAGCAGAGACGACACCACCGAACCCCAAGAGACCCAGTACTTC.

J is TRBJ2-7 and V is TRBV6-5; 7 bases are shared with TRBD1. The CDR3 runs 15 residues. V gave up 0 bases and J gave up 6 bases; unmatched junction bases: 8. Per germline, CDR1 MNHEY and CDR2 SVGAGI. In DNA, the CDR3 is TGTGCCAGCAGTTACTCCCGACAGGGAGACGGCGAGCAGTACTTC. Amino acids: CASSYSRQGDGEQYF.

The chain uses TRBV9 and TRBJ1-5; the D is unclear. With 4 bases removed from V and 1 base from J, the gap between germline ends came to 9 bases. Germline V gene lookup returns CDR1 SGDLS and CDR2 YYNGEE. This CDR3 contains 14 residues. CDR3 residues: CASSPSESNQPQHF. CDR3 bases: TGTGCCAGCAGCCCCTCGGAGAGCAATCAGCCCCAGCATTTT.

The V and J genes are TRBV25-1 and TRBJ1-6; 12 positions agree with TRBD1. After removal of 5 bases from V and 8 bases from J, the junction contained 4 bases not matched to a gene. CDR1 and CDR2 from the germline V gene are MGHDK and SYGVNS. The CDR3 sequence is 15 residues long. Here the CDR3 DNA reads TGTGCCAGCAGTAGGGACAGGGGGCCTGATTCACCCCTCCACTTT. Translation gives CASSRDRGPDSPLHF.

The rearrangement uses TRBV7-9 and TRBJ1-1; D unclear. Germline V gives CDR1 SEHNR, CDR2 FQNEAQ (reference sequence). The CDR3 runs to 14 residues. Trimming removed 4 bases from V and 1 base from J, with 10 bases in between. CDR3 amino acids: CASSSREKNTEAFF. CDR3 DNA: TGTGCCAGCAGCTCCCGGGAAAAGAACACTGAAGCTTTCTTT.

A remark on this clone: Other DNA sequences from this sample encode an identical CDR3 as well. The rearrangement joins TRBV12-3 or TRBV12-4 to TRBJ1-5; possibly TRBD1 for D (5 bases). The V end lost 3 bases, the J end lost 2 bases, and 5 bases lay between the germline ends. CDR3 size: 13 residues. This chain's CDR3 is CASSLGRNQPQHF. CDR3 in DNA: TGTGCCAGCAGTTTGGGGCGCAATCAGCCCCAGCATTTT.